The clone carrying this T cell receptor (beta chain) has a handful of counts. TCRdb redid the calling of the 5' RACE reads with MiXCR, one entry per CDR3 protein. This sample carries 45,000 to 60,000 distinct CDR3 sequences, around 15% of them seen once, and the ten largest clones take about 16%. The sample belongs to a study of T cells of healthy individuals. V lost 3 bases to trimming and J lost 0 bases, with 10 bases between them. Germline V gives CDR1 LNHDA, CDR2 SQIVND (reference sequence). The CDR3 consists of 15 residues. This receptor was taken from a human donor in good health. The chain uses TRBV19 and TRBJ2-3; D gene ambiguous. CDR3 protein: CASSIDGASTDTQYF. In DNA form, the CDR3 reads TGTGCCAGTAGTATTGACGGCGCTAGCACAGATACGCAGTATTTT.